This T cell receptor (beta chain) was observed in a study of T-cell memory formation after mild COVID-19. Note on this clonotype: Its antigen is currently unknown.

General study findings and limits: Researchers found some responding clones in pre-infection memory, a sign that cross-reactive memory joined. SARS-CoV-2 specificity was not confirmed for second-wave clones peaking on day 37.

The CDR3 runs to 13 residues. The V gene's germline CDR1 is SGHNT and CDR2 YENEEA. Trimming stripped 3 bases from V and 5 bases from J, with 11 bases between. From 5'RACE with constant-segment primers came TCR alpha and TCR beta cDNA libraries that carried sample barcodes and UMIs. TCRdb reprocessed the 5' RACE reads with MiXCR, giving one entry per CDR3 protein. The data contain around 450,000 distinct CDR3 sequences, roughly 20% of them seen just once; the ten biggest clones take up 8.4%. This TCR derives from an adult woman who had mild COVID-19 (a few samples of this study predate the infection). Cell type and time point are not known. This chain links TRBV11-3 with TRBJ2-7; the D gene is possibly TRBD2 (6 bases). Sequencing was performed on PBMCs or a T cell subset sorted from them (not recorded which). CDR3 sequence reads: CASSLGGGDEQYF. The CDR3 DNA follows: TGTGCCAGCAGCTTGGGGGGAGGCGACGAGCAGTACTTC. Drawing the rest from reference TRBV11-3 and TRBJ2-7, the complete variable domain is EAGVVQSPRYKIIEKKQPVAFWCNPISGHNTLYWYLQNLGQGPELLIRYENEEAVDDSQLPKDRFSAERLKGVDSTLKIQPAELGDSAVYLCASSLGGGDEQYFGPGTRLTVT.